This T cell receptor beta chain was recovered during a study of OX40 agonist ivuxolimab in advanced cancers. For context, the study as a whole: The costimulatory receptor OX40 (CD134) was targeted by ivuxolimab, a fully human IgG2 agonistic monoclonal antibody. Patients were allowed to have had prior anti-PD-1, anti-PD-L1 or anti-CTLA-4 therapy, and more than 35% of the dose-escalation patients had been treated with checkpoint inhibitors. The paper covers the monotherapy dose-escalation part of the phase I ivuxolimab trial, which included N of about 50 patients. Three dose-escalation patients achieved partial responses, one with hepatocellular carcinoma and two with cutaneous melanoma. Among the 50 to 55 dose-escalation patients, around 19 had hepatocellular carcinoma, 15 or so melanoma, 9 renal cell carcinoma and 9 head and neck cancer. The purpose of peripheral TCRbeta sequencing was to test whether ivuxolimab changed TCR sequence diversity and led to clonal T-cell expansion. Intravenous ivuxolimab was administered to patients every 2 weeks at six dose levels: 0.01, 0.1, 0.3, 1.5, 3 and 10 mg/kg. The dose-escalation cohort was about 87% male with a mean age of roughly 62 years, ranging from roughly 20 to 80. Paper-wide results and their limitations: Low levels of normalized T-cell clonal expansion were also seen in some nonresponding patients. After ivuxolimab, expanded clones were on average more numerous among CD8+ T cells than among CD4+ T cells. In partial responders in the 0.1-3.0 mg/kg groups, normalized peripheral clonal expansion was found to be among the lowest, especially among CD8+ T cells. At doses of 0.1 to 3.0 mg/kg, clonal expansion of both CD4+ and CD8+ T cells in blood was seen between baseline and week 6. The antigen specificity of the peripheral T cells that underwent clonal expansion was not determined.

Genomic DNA was isolated from the sorted cells so that the TCRbeta CDR3 region could be sequenced. The immunoSEQ Assay was used for sequencing of TCRbeta CDR3 regions. TCRdb holds this immuneACCESS table with in-frame rearrangements only. Some clones are missing; in checked studies, unresolved V genes explain under half, and the rest has no known cause. The sample contains about 45,000 clones, under 95% of them found a single time. The ten top clones hold about 20% of the sample. The trial excluded patients who had a history of autoimmune disease or who were on systemic immunosuppression. Peripheral blood for TCR sequencing was drawn from every dose cohort at baseline, at cycle 4 day 1 and at cycle 7 day 1. Samples were obtained from an open-label, multicenter, first-in-human phase I dose-escalation trial of ivuxolimab. Adults with locally advanced or metastatic head and neck squamous cell, hepatocellular, melanoma or renal cell carcinoma were enrolled in the trial. CD4+ and CD8+ T cells were sorted separately from peripheral blood before TCR sequencing.

The CDR3, from cysteine to phenylalanine, totals 14 residues. The sequence is cut down to CDR3 DNA, 42 bases in frame from base 1. In the germline V gene, CDR1 corresponds to SQVTM and CDR2 to ANQGSEA. V ends up 3 bases short and J 5 bases short, with an unmatched junction base count of 6. On this clone: It lacks a known antigen. No much larger clone exists at a distance of one base, and base qualities are not known.

This chain joins TRBV29-1 to TRBJ2-7; TRBD1 agrees with 11 junctional bases. The source material was CD4+ or CD8+ T cells sorted from blood, sampled in a trial of the OX40 agonist ivuxolimab. The source is an adult with an advanced solid tumor such as melanoma, head and neck, liver or kidney cancer. The base sequence is TGCAGCGTTGACGACGGGACAGGGGGGGACGAGCAGTACTTC. Its translation is CSVDDGTGGDEQYF.